This T cell receptor (beta chain) was captured in a study of shared clonotypes between healthy human individuals. Naive-designated CD8 cells lacked CD45RO, were positively enriched for CCR7, and omitted terminally differentiated effector memory CD45RA+ cells. CDR1 is SGHNT and CDR2 is YENEEA in the germline V gene. V lost 5 bases, J lost 7 bases, and 21 bases lay in between. The CDR3 has 16 residues. Over several immunoSEQ plates, each subset's genomic DNA was distributed in even portions. The assay was immunoSEQ multiplex PCR, and TCRdb's table has in-frame clones only and misses some. The sample holds 550,000 to 600,000 clones, 98% seen once.

V usage is TRBV11-3 and J usage is TRBJ2-1; tentative D call: TRBD2 (5 bases). The material sequenced was naive CD8+ T cells sorted from blood. The sequence came from a man between 25 and 39 years old in good health. The CDR3 spells CASSTAISGTWNEQFF. The CDR3 bases are TGTGCCAGCAGCACCGCTATTTCGGGAACGTGGAATGAGCAGTTCTTC.